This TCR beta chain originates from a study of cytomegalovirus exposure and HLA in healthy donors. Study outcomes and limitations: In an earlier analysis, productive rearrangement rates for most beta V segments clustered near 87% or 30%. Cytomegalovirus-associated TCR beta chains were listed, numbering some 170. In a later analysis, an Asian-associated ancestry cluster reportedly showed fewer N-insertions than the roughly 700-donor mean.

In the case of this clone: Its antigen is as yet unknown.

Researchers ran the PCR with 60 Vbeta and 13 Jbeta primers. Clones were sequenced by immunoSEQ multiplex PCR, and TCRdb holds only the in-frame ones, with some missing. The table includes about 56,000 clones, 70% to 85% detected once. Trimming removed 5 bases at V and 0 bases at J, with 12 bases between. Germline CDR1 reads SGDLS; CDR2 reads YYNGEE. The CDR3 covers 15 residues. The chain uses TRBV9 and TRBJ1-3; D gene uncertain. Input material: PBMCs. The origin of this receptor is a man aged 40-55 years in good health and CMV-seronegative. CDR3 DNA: TGTGCCAGCAGTCCCCGGGTAAACTCTGGAAACACCATATATTTT. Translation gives CASSPRVNSGNTIYF.